This record covers a single T cell receptor (beta chain). The data stem from a study of control samples from healthy donors and cancer patients. The method was immunoSEQ multiplex PCR; TCRdb's version includes in-frame clones alone and lacks a portion of them. Seen here are 95,000 to 130,000 clones, 80% to 90% observed once, and the top ten hold around 1.1%. Germline V gene lookup returns CDR1 KGHSH and CDR2 LQKENI. The ends lost 5 bases at V and 5 bases at J; junction bases unmatched: 15. The CDR3 is made up of 19 amino acids. The receptor was isolated from a woman aged 45-59 years with colorectal cancer. The sequenced sample was PBMCs. This rearrangement joins TRBV18 to TRBJ2-2; TRBD1 matches 12 bases. The CDR3 DNA is TGTGCCAGCTCAGAAGCCGGGACAGGGGGCAAGGGGTGGACCGGGGAGCTGTTTTTT. As protein: CASSEAGTGGKGWTGELFF. The full variable domain, its missing parts supplied by reference TRBV18 and TRBJ2-2, is NAGVMQNPRHLVRRRGQEARLRCSPMKGHSHVYWYRQLPEEGLKFMVYLQKENIIDESGMPKERFSAEFPKEGPSILRIQQVVRGDSAAYFCASSEAGTGGKGWTGELFFGEGSRLTVL.